These T cell receptor beta chains were read from a single sample in a study of T cell responses to AZD1222 COVID-19 vaccine. Profiling relied on immunoSEQ multiplex PCR, and the TCRdb table lists in-frame clones only, not all of them. The data show 150,000 to 200,000 clones, approximately 90% seen once. The source material was peripheral blood, sampled 28 days after the second dose of the MenACWY control vaccine. These receptors originate from an adult who received the MenACWY meningococcal vaccine as a control. CDR3s leave out the opening cysteine and the closing phenylalanine or tryptophan. Each record gives: V gene, J gene, CDR3 protein.

V: TRBV19
J: TRBJ2-3
CDR3: ASNGGLGDTQY

V: TRBV28
J: TRBJ2-5
CDR3: ASSFSGGKTQY

V: TRBV13
J: TRBJ2-1
CDR3: ASSLRSGRYEQF

V: TRBV19
J: TRBJ1-5
CDR3: ASSIARRGGQPQH

V: TRBV19
J: TRBJ2-7
CDR3: ASSIQADSYEQY

V: TRBV20-1
J: TRBJ2-1
CDR3: SDSVGPSSYNEQF

V: TRBV7-9
J: TRBJ1-1
CDR3: ASENWRGAGNTEAF

V: TRBV11-2
J: TRBJ2-7
CDR3: ASSLARAYEQY

V: TRBV28
J: TRBJ1-4
CDR3: ASSSTGGAVNEKLF

V: TRBV7-9
J: TRBJ1-3
CDR3: ASSLVTVQLSGNTIY